The 28 T cell receptor beta chains below were found in one sample sequenced in a study of shared clonotypes between healthy human individuals. Data came from immunoSEQ multiplex PCR; TCRdb stores just in-frame clones and leaves some out. This sample has roughly 520,000 clones, with around 95% found just once. Specimen: naive CD4+ T cells sorted from blood. The sample's subset: CD45RA+ positively selected. The source of these receptors is a woman between 25 and 40 years old in good health.

The genes are TRBV9 and TRBJ2-2; TRBD2 matches 10 bases. The germline V gene has CDR1 SGDLS and CDR2 YYNGEE. The CDR3 sequence is 18 residues long. V was pared by 0 bases and J by 3 bases, with 8 bases of the junction left unmatched. CDR3 loop: CASSVVSGRAWDTGELFF. The DNA for the CDR3 is TGTGCCAGCAGCGTAGTCAGCGGGAGGGCCTGGGACACCGGGGAGCTGTTTTTT. The full variable domain, its missing parts supplied by reference TRBV9 and TRBJ2-2, is DSGVTQTPKHLITATGQRVTLRCSPRSGDLSVYWYQQSLDQGLQFLIQYYNGEERAKGNILERFSAQQFPDLHSELNLSSLELGDSALYFCASSVVSGRAWDTGELFFGEGSRLTVL.

This rearrangement joins TRBV4-1 to TRBJ2-7; TRBD1 agrees at 11 bases. The trim removed 1 base at V and 4 bases at J, leaving 3 bases unmatched. The CDR3 runs to 15 residues. The germline V gene encodes CDR1 MGHRA and CDR2 YSYEKL. The CDR3 reads CASSQGTGGAYEQYF. CDR3 sequence (DNA): TGCGCCAGCAGCCAAGGGACAGGGGGCGCATACGAGCAGTACTTC.

V is TRBV6-1 and J is TRBJ1-5, with D hard to call. The V and J ends lost 1 base and 4 bases respectively, with 5 bases between them. CDR3 length: 13 residues. CDR1 and CDR2 from the germline V gene are MNHNS and SASEGT. The CDR3 spells CASSEVQNQPQHF. DNA of the CDR3: TGTGCCAGCAGTGAAGTTCAGAATCAGCCCCAGCATTTT.

The chain is built from TRBV20-1 and TRBJ2-7; weak D call: TRBD1 (5 bases). Between the trimmed V and J ends, which lost 2 bases and 6 bases, there was a span of 8 bases. Germline V gene sequence: CDR1 DFQATT, CDR2 SNEGSKA (reference sequence). The CDR3 runs to 11 residues. The CDR3 bases are TGCAGTGCTAGACTAGGGGCCGAGCAGTACTTC. It specifies CSARLGAEQYF.

The rearrangement joins TRBV4-1 to TRBJ2-5; 7 bases are shared with TRBD1. The J call could be wrong; TRBJ2-7 is a better fit for the DNA end. Looked up from germline, CDR1 is MGHRA and CDR2 is YSYEKL. The CDR3 is 16 amino acids. In nucleotides, the CDR3 is TGCGCCAGCAGCCAAGGTTGGGGACAGCGGAGTTACGAGCAGTACTTC. It yields the protein CASSQGWGQRSYEQYF.

This chain connects TRBV11-3 to TRBJ2-3, with 8 bases that match TRBD2. CDR1 is SGHNT, CDR2 YENEEA, per germline. The CDR3 is made up of 18 amino acids. The J segment lost 2 bases and the V segment lost 2 bases, leaving 12 bases of the junction unmatched. The CDR3 DNA reads as TGTGCCAGCAGCTTAACTAGCGGAGGAGTTAGTGACACAGATACGCAGTATTTT. It codes for CASSLTSGGVSDTDTQYF. The whole variable domain, filled in from reference TRBV11-3 and TRBJ2-3, reads EAGVVQSPRYKIIEKKQPVAFWCNPISGHNTLYWYLQNLGQGPELLIRYENEEAVDDSQLPKDRFSAERLKGVDSTLKIQPAELGDSAVYLCASSLTSGGVSDTDTQYFGPGTRLTVL.

The chain is built from TRBV11-2 and TRBJ2-5; the match to TRBD2 covers 10 bases. TRBJ2-7 explains the end of the DNA better; the J call may be wrong. The V gene's germline CDR1 is SGHAT and CDR2 FQNNGV. This CDR3 contains 15 residues. CDR3 loop: CASSLALAGAYEQYF. The CDR3, as DNA: TGTGCCAGCAGCTTAGCCCTAGCGGGGGCCTACGAGCAGTACTTC.

The genes are TRBV6-5 and TRBJ1-2; D perhaps matches TRBD1 (5 bases). This CDR3 region has 13 residues. V was trimmed by 4 bases and J by 4 bases, leaving 10 bases between them. Looked up from germline, CDR1 is MNHEY and CDR2 is SVGAGI. CDR3 bases: TGTGCCAGCAGTTCCCGGGGGTTCTATGGCTACACCTTC. This codes for CASSSRGFYGYTF.

In regard to this clone: A junction boundary mismatches the germline segment, possibly from a read error. V and J are TRBV28 and TRBJ2-7; maybe TRBD1 (5 bases). The germline V gene has CDR1 MDHEN and CDR2 SYDVKM. The CDR3 contains 9 residues. The CDR3 bases are TGTGCCAGCAGTTTCAGGGTGGACTTC. Its protein product is CASSFRVDF. Filled out from reference TRBV28 and TRBJ2-7, the complete variable domain reads DVKVTQSSRYLVKRTGEKVFLECVQDMDHENMFWYRQDPGLGLRLIYFSYDVKMKEKGDIPEGYSVSREKKERFSLILESASTNQTSMYLCASSFRVDFGPGTRLTVT.

This chain links TRBV28 with TRBJ2-7; D call uncertain. The length of the CDR3 is 14 residues. CDR1 and CDR2 from the germline V gene are MDHEN and SYDVKM. Deletions cut 6 bases from V and 0 bases from J, with 12 bases between. CDR3 loop: CASSPQDGSYEQYF. The CDR3 DNA reads TGTGCCAGCAGCCCACAAGACGGCTCCTACGAGCAGTACTTC.

The chain combines TRBV7-9 with TRBJ2-7; 8 bases are shared with TRBD2. The germline CDR1 and CDR2 sequences are SEHNR and FQNEAQ (reference sequence). Losses at the gene ends were 0 bases for V and 3 bases for J; bases not matched to a gene: 10. This CDR3 contains 17 residues. This chain's CDR3 is CASSLAVASGYYYEQYF. The DNA of the CDR3 is TGTGCCAGCAGCTTAGCGGTGGCTAGCGGGTACTACTACGAGCAGTACTTC.

The chain recombines TRBV5-1 with TRBJ2-7; 9 nucleotides line up with TRBD1. The V and J ends lost 0 bases and 5 bases, in that order; junction bases with no gene match: 21. The CDR3 spans 20 residues. The germline V gene encodes CDR1 SGHRS and CDR2 YFSETQ. The CDR3 protein is CASSLELFRDRVSPGDEQYF. CDR3 coding DNA: TGCGCCAGCAGCTTGGAGCTATTCCGGGACAGGGTCTCACCGGGGGACGAGCAGTACTTC.

The chain joins TRBV27 to TRBJ2-5; maybe TRBD2 (6 bases). CDR1 is MNHEY, CDR2 SMNVEV, per germline (reference sequence). The CDR3 is 18 amino acids. The V and J ends lost 2 bases and 1 base respectively, with 20 bases between them. The CDR3 region has the DNA TGTGCCAGCAGTTTACCCGGGAGTTTGTCTCTAGGCCAAGAGACCCAGTACTTC. Protein sequence: CASSLPGSLSLGQETQYF.

V usage is TRBV5-5 and J usage is TRBJ1-2; no clear D. Germline V gene lookup returns CDR1 SGHKS and CDR2 YYEKEE (reference sequence). Trimming shortened V by 0 bases and J by 0 bases, and 9 bases separated the two germline ends. The CDR3 sequence is 15 residues long. The CDR3: CASSLVADPNYGYTF. The CDR3 nucleotides read TGTGCCAGCAGCTTGGTTGCAGACCCTAACTATGGCTACACCTTC.

The chain recombines TRBV30 with TRBJ1-2, with a possible D match to TRBD1 (5 bases). The germline gives CDR1 GTSNPN, CDR2 SVGIG (reference sequence). The ends were cut back, 0 bases at V and 8 bases at J, with 16 bases in the middle. The CDR3 extends over 14 amino acids. The CDR3 spells CAWSVPGLLAGYTF. The CDR3 DNA follows: TGTGCCTGGAGTGTTCCGGGACTCCTGGCAGGCTACACCTTC.

This clone appeared once. The V and J genes are TRBV6-1 and TRBJ1-1; 7 bases are shared with TRBD1. This CDR3 has 12 amino acids. Germline V gene sequence: CDR1 MNHNS, CDR2 SASEGT. Losses at the gene ends were 5 bases for V and 8 bases for J; bases not matched to a gene: 5. CDR3 in DNA: TGTGCCAGCAGTCGGACAGGCCAAGAAGCTTTCTTT. Residues: CASSRTGQEAFF.

The genes are TRBV20-1 and TRBJ1-2; D gene unclear. CDR3 length: 11 residues. Germline lookup yields CDR1 DFQATT and CDR2 SNEGSKA (reference sequence). The V end lost 4 bases, the J end lost 3 bases, and 6 bases lay between the germline ends. The CDR3 region is CSAIPDYGYTF. The CDR3 DNA reads TGCAGTGCTATCCCGGACTATGGCTACACCTTC.

The J gene is TRBJ2-7, the V gene TRBV11-3; D is perhaps TRBD2 (6 bases). The CDR3 has 14 residues. The germline CDR1 and CDR2 sequences are SGHNT and YENEEA. Trimming took off 3 bases at V and 2 bases at J, with 11 bases between the two ends. In DNA form, the CDR3 reads TGTGCCAGCAGCTTCTACCGGGGGACCTACGAGCAGTACTTC. This encodes CASSFYRGTYEQYF. Variable domain in full (rest from reference TRBV11-3 and TRBJ2-7): EAGVVQSPRYKIIEKKQPVAFWCNPISGHNTLYWYLQNLGQGPELLIRYENEEAVDDSQLPKDRFSAERLKGVDSTLKIQPAELGDSAVYLCASSFYRGTYEQYFGPGTRLTVT.

The V call is TRBV5-1, the J call TRBJ1-5, with TRBD1 as a possible D gene (5 bases). Deletions cut 5 bases from V and 6 bases from J, with 15 bases between. In germline, CDR1 is SGHRS, CDR2 YFSETQ. There are 14 residues in the CDR3. In DNA form, the CDR3 reads TGCGCCAGCAGACCGGACCACCAGGGTCAGCCCCAGCATTTT. Its protein is CASRPDHQGQPQHF.

This clone was counted between two and nine times. The rearrangement links TRBV7-2 to TRBJ1-2; D is possibly TRBD1 (6 bases). This CDR3 contains 14 residues. CDR1 SGHTA and CDR2 FQGNSA come from the germline V gene. Trimming took off 2 bases at V and 8 bases at J, with 15 bases between the two ends. CDR3 amino acids: CASSLWTDEGGYTF. The CDR3 bases are TGTGCCAGCAGCTTATGGACAGACGAGGGCGGCTACACCTTC.

The chain is built from TRBV10-3 and TRBJ2-7; 8 bases fit TRBD1. The germline CDR1 and CDR2 sequences are ENHRY and SYGVKD. There are 13 residues in the CDR3. Trimming took 10 bases from V and 7 from J; bases not matched to a gene: 12. The CDR3: CATEQGGTGEQYF. The CDR3 bases are TGTGCCACCGAACAGGGGGGCACGGGTGAGCAGTACTTC.

The chain combines TRBV7-3 with TRBJ2-2; TRBD1 matches at 8 bases. Germline trimming cut 2 bases from V and 4 bases from J; bases unmatched to any gene: 6. This CDR3 has 16 amino acids. CDR1 is SGHTA and CDR2 is FQGTGA in the germline V gene. CDR3 DNA sequence: TGTGCCAGCAGCTTAGAGGACAGGGTCCCCACCGGGGAGCTGTTTTTT. Its translation: CASSLEDRVPTGELFF.

The chain carries TRBV19 and TRBJ1-1, with 8 bases that match TRBD1. The germline V gene has CDR1 LNHDA and CDR2 SQIVND (reference sequence). This CDR3 comprises 16 residues. V lost 5 bases to trimming and J lost 7 bases; unmatched junction nucleotides: 15. CDR3 loop: CASSPDRQGARSEAFF. The CDR3 nucleotides read TGTGCCAGTAGTCCCGACAGGCAGGGGGCAAGGAGTGAAGCTTTCTTT.

This chain connects TRBV2 to TRBJ2-5; 7 bases map to TRBD2. The CDR3 has 13 amino acids. Losses at the gene ends were 8 bases for V and 2 bases for J; bases not matched to a gene: 5. Germline V gene sequence: CDR1 SNHLY, CDR2 FYNNEI. This chain's CDR3 is CASEASGQETQYF. As DNA, the CDR3 is TGTGCCAGCGAGGCTAGCGGACAAGAGACCCAGTACTTC.

The rearrangement uses TRBV7-3 and TRBJ2-7; TRBD1 might be the D (5 bases). The germline V and J ends were trimmed by 1 base and 5 bases, with 15 bases remaining between them. The CDR3 is 15 amino acids. Germline CDR1 is SGHTA and CDR2 is FQGTGA. The chain's CDR3 is CASSLRPTGPNEQYF. Here the CDR3 DNA reads TGTGCCAGCAGCTTAAGACCCACAGGACCCAACGAGCAGTACTTC.

This clone was recorded once. The chain combines TRBV27 with TRBJ2-1; D is perhaps TRBD2 (6 bases). The germline CDR1 and CDR2 sequences are MNHEY and SMNVEV (reference sequence). With 3 bases removed from V and 8 bases from J, the gap between germline ends came to 17 bases. The CDR3 is 15 amino acids. The DNA for the CDR3 is TGTGCCAGCAGTTTCCTCGCGACTAGTAGGCATGAGCAGTTCTTC. Translating gives CASSFLATSRHEQFF.

This chain connects TRBV14 to TRBJ1-1; D call uncertain. CDR1 is SGHDN, CDR2 FVKESK, per germline. Trimming left V 3 bases short and J 4 bases short, with 6 bases between. The CDR3 extends over 12 amino acids. The CDR3 coding sequence is TGTGCCAGCAGCCACTTAGGCACTGAAGCTTTCTTT. Residues: CASSHLGTEAFF. The full variable domain, completed using reference TRBV14 and TRBJ1-1, is EAGVTQFPSHSVIEKGQTVTLRCDPISGHDNLYWYRRVMGKEIKFLLHFVKESKQDESGMPNNRFLAERTGGTYSTLKVQPAELEDSGVYFCASSHLGTEAFFGQGTRLTVV.

The chain links TRBV5-4 to TRBJ2-2; 7 nucleotides line up with TRBD2. The germline V gene encodes CDR1 SGHNT and CDR2 YYREEE (reference sequence). The ends lost 0 bases at V and 3 bases at J; junction bases unmatched: 2. This CDR3 has 15 amino acids. CDR3 sequence (DNA): TGTGCCAGCAGCTTGGTGGCGGGAGACACCGGGGAGCTGTTTTTT. It yields the protein CASSLVAGDTGELFF.